Sequencing of this TCR beta chain was carried out in a study of blood T cells in healthy people across ages. For this clonotype: No antigen is known for it. At one end the junction does not follow the germline gene, possibly because of a read error.

Study-level points and caveats: The diversity estimates, figures obtained from one million T cells, were considered underestimates.

The CDR3 contains 19 residues. Germline V gives CDR1 MNHEY, CDR2 SMNVEV (reference sequence). Through a sample-barcoded 5' primer and a J-beta primer mix, a second PCR was run for about 6 to 12 cycles. MiXCR, applied by TCRdb to the 5' RACE reads, yields one record per CDR3 protein. The sample holds 650,000 to 800,000 distinct CDR3 sequences, around 43% seen once. V usage is TRBV27 and J usage is TRBJ2-6; 8 positions agree with TRBD1. The sequenced sample consisted of blood. The clonotype was recovered from a man aged 55 to 70 in good health. The DNA for the CDR3 is TGTGCCAGCAGTTTATCGATCGGACAGGGTCTTCCTGGAGCCAACGTCCTGACTTTC. Translating gives CASSLSIGQGLPGANVLTF.